Below, 30 T cell receptor beta chains from the same sample are listed, as sequenced in a study of shared clonotypes between healthy human individuals. CD45RO-negative cells were positively selected for CCR7, leaving out terminally differentiated effector memory CD45RA+ cells. TCRdb's copy holds only in-frame clones and misses some; the assay was immunoSEQ multiplex PCR. The top ten hold more than 1.5% of the sample, which has about 2.1 million clones, roughly 95% seen once. The sample comprised naive CD8+ T cells from PBMCs. These receptor sequences come from a man younger than 35 in good health. Some clones in this sample may be carry-over from other donors' samples.

The gene calls are TRBV15 and TRBJ2-3; D call uncertain. V lost 1 base and J lost 2, with 10 bases in between. This CDR3 contains 15 residues. Germline loops: CDR1 LNHNV, CDR2 YYDKDF (reference sequence). This CDR3 is CATSRVGQITDTQYF. The CDR3 bases are TGTGCCACCAGCAGAGTTGGCCAGATCACAGATACGCAGTATTTT. Drawing the rest from reference TRBV15 and TRBJ2-3, the complete variable domain is DAMVIQNPRYQVTQFGKPVTLSCSQTLNHNVMYWYQQKSSQAPKLLFHYYDKDFNNEADTPDNFQSRRPNTSFCFLDIRSPGLGDTAMYLCATSRVGQITDTQYFGPGTRLTVL.

The V call is TRBV13, the J call TRBJ2-1; 12 bases line up with TRBD2. The CDR3 has 20 amino acids. Germline lookup yields CDR1 PRHDT and CDR2 FYEKMQ (reference sequence). V lost 5 bases and J lost 0; bases outside the gene matches: 14. CDR3 DNA sequence: TGTGCCAGCAGCGGAGAGGGGGGACTAGCGGGCCCACACTCCTACAATGAGCAGTTCTTC. It encodes CASSGEGGLAGPHSYNEQFF.

This chain connects TRBV6-1 to TRBJ2-1; TRBD2 is a possible D gene (6 bases). The CDR3 totals 15 residues. The germline V and J ends were trimmed by 8 bases and 3 bases, with 17 bases remaining between them. Per the germline V gene, CDR1 is MNHNS and CDR2 is SASEGT. CDR3 bases: TGTGCCAGCCTGGGGGGAGTGGCTATCTACAATGAGCAGTTCTTC. Its protein is CASLGGVAIYNEQFF.

V and J are TRBV5-1 and TRBJ2-7, with D perhaps TRBD2 (6 bases). The CDR3 is 15 residues long. Trimming left V 1 base short and J 2 bases short, with 13 bases between. Looked up from germline, CDR1 is SGHRS and CDR2 is YFSETQ. The CDR3 DNA reads as TGCGCCAGCAGCTTGTCCCGGGAGCGACCCTACGAGCAGTACTTC. Residues: CASSLSRERPYEQYF. Combining the CDR3 with reference TRBV5-1 and TRBJ2-7 gives the whole variable domain KAGVTQTPRYLIKTRGQQVTLSCSPISGHRSVSWYQQTPGQGLQFLFEYFSETQRNKGNFPGRFSGRQFSNSRSEMNVSTLELGDSALYLCASSLSRERPYEQYFGPGTRLTVT.

V gene TRBV27 combines with J gene TRBJ2-7; D is perhaps TRBD1 (6 bases). The V end was cut by 5 bases, the J end by 3 bases, with 14 bases between. CDR3 length equals 14 residues. Germline CDR1 is MNHEY and CDR2 is SMNVEV (reference sequence). CDR3 loop: CASSPQGPYYEQYF. The CDR3 coding sequence is TGTGCCAGCAGTCCCCAGGGGCCCTACTACGAGCAGTACTTC.

The chain uses TRBV28 and TRBJ1-3; D not resolved. The ends were cut back, 2 bases at V and 6 bases at J, with 17 bases in the middle. Germline V gives CDR1 MDHEN, CDR2 SYDVKM. CDR3 length: 16 residues. The CDR3 reads CASSLRRRGIENTIYF. CDR3 DNA: TGTGCCAGCAGTTTAAGACGACGGGGAATAGAAAACACCATATATTTT.

The chain is built from TRBV11-2 and TRBJ2-2; D remains ambiguous. The CDR3 loop spans 13 amino acids. CDR1 SGHAT and CDR2 FQNNGV come from the germline V gene. V lost 5 bases and J 5 bases, leaving 9 bases between the germline ends. CDR3 region: CASSLLETGELFF. CDR3 sequence (DNA): TGTGCCAGCAGCCTGCTGGAGACCGGGGAGCTGTTTTTT.

With respect to this clone: Other DNA sequences in this specimen translate into the identical CDR3. The chain couples TRBV29-1 to TRBJ2-7; D is undetermined. The CDR3 length is 13 residues. V was clipped by 4 bases and J by 0 bases, with 10 bases between them. CDR1 and CDR2 from the germline V gene are SQVTM and ANQGSEA. The CDR3 nucleotides read TGCAGCGTTGCGGGCGGAGACTCCTACGAGCAGTACTTC. Translation gives CSVAGGDSYEQYF.

This clone has more than one count but fewer than ten. CDR3 sequence: CASSHRFGTGEDQPQHF. CDR3 in DNA: TGCGCCAGCAGCCACCGATTCGGGACAGGGGAGGATCAGCCCCAGCATTTT. The V and J genes are TRBV4-1 and TRBJ1-5, with TRBD1 matching 10 bases. The germline CDR1 and CDR2 sequences are MGHRA and YSYEKL. The CDR3 length is 17 residues. J gave up 5 bases and V 3 bases, and 10 bases lay outside the gene matches.

This clone has a handful of counts. This chain joins TRBV5-1 and TRBJ1-1, with no clear D. The CDR3 has 11 amino acids. The germline CDR1 and CDR2 sequences are SGHRS and YFSETQ. V was shortened by 5 bases and J by 6 bases, with 8 bases between the two germline ends. CDR3 residues: CASSRGSEAFF. Written as DNA, the CDR3 is TGCGCCAGCAGTCGAGGATCTGAAGCTTTCTTT. The full variable domain, its missing parts supplied by reference TRBV5-1 and TRBJ1-1, is KAGVTQTPRYLIKTRGQQVTLSCSPISGHRSVSWYQQTPGQGLQFLFEYFSETQRNKGNFPGRFSGRQFSNSRSEMNVSTLELGDSALYLCASSRGSEAFFGQGTRLTVV.

The chain joins TRBV9 to TRBJ2-1, with 8 bases fitting TRBD2. Germline values: CDR1 SGDLS, CDR2 YYNGEE. Trimming took 3 bases from V and 8 from J; bases not matched to a gene: 4. CDR3 length: 13 residues. The CDR3 is CASSAGTSYEQFF. DNA of the CDR3: TGTGCCAGCAGCGCCGGGACTAGTTATGAGCAGTTCTTC.

This chain links TRBV5-4 with TRBJ1-3; TRBD1 might be the D (6 bases). The CDR3 sequence is 14 residues long. The V gene's germline CDR1 is SGHNT and CDR2 YYREEE (reference sequence). V lost 4 bases and J 3 bases, leaving 11 bases between the germline ends. CDR3 sequence reads: CASSARDNGNTIYF. CDR3 in DNA: TGTGCCAGCAGCGCCCGGGACAATGGAAACACCATATATTTT.

The chain employs TRBV2 and TRBJ1-4; no clear D gene. Trimming left V 3 bases short and J 6 bases short, with 11 bases between. This CDR3 contains 14 residues. The germline V gene has CDR1 SNHLY and CDR2 FYNNEI. Here the CDR3 DNA reads TGTGCCAGCAGTGACTTCCGGCCTGATGAAAAACTGTTTTTT. Translating gives CASSDFRPDEKLFF.

The chain couples TRBV7-9 to TRBJ2-1; 7 bases line up with TRBD2. CDR3 length: 15 amino acids. J gave up 7 bases and V 6 bases, and 12 bases lay outside the gene matches. Germline assignment: CDR1 SEHNR and CDR2 FQNEAQ (reference sequence). The CDR3 DNA follows: TGTGCCAGCAGAGCATTGACTAGCCTGGGGAATGAGCAGTTCTTC. Translated, it gives CASRALTSLGNEQFF. Full variable domain (rest looked up from reference TRBV7-9 and TRBJ2-1): DTGVSQNPRHKITKRGQNVTFRCDPISEHNRLYWYRQTLGQGPEFLTYFQNEAQLEKSRLLSDRFSAERPKGSFSTLEIQRTEQGDSAMYLCASRALTSLGNEQFFGPGTRLTVL.

V and J are TRBV25-1 and TRBJ2-1, with D tentatively TRBD1 (5 bases). In germline, CDR1 is MGHDK, CDR2 SYGVNS. CDR3 length equals 15 residues. V was pared by 5 bases and J by 5 bases, with 16 bases between. CDR3 in DNA: TGTGCCAGCAGTTGGGCTTGGGGCGCTGACAATGAGCAGTTCTTC. Translated, it gives CASSWAWGADNEQFF.

V and J are TRBV5-1 and TRBJ2-2; 7 positions agree with TRBD2. The CDR3 loop spans 16 amino acids. Germline CDR1 is SGHRS and CDR2 is YFSETQ. Trimming at V came to 0 bases and at J to 0 bases, leaving 2 bases not matched to a gene. CDR3 nucleotides: TGCGCCAGCAGCTTGGCACTAGCGACGAACACCGGGGAGCTGTTTTTT. Protein product: CASSLALATNTGELFF.

This clone was found once. The V gene is TRBV11-2, the J gene TRBJ1-4, with TRBD1 identical over 9 bases. V trimming: 4 bases; J trimming: 7 bases; junction bases outside the gene matches: 4. The CDR3 sequence is 14 residues long. Germline V gene sequence: CDR1 SGHAT, CDR2 FQNNGV. CDR3 sequence: CASSYTGGVEKLFF. As DNA, the CDR3 is TGTGCCAGCAGCTATACAGGGGGCGTTGAAAAACTGTTTTTT.

The CDR3 region has the DNA TGTGCCAGCAGCTTGTCTCAGGGAGGCGGGATATTGGGCTACACCTTC. Translated: CASSLSQGGGILGYTF. The gene calls are TRBV5-5 and TRBJ1-2; perhaps TRBD1 as D (5 bases). Germline CDR1 SGHKS, CDR2 YYEKEE (reference sequence). Trimming took off 1 base at V and 8 bases at J, with 21 bases between the two ends. The CDR3 covers 16 residues.

This chain uses TRBV27 with TRBJ2-1, with D perhaps matching TRBD1 (6 bases). The length of the CDR3 is 16 residues. With 4 bases removed from V and 0 bases from J, the gap between germline ends came to 13 bases. Germline loops: CDR1 MNHEY, CDR2 SMNVEV (reference sequence). The CDR3 coding sequence is TGTGCCAGCAGTTGGCAGGGGATGAGCTCCTACAATGAGCAGTTCTTC. Translating gives CASSWQGMSSYNEQFF.

About this clone: Different DNA sequences within this sample yield the same CDR3. This rearrangement joins TRBV7-9 to TRBJ2-7, with D perhaps matching TRBD1 (6 bases). The germline V gene encodes CDR1 SEHNR and CDR2 FQNEAQ (reference sequence). The V end was cut by 3 bases, the J end by 6 bases, with 6 bases between. This CDR3 has 11 amino acids. The CDR3 protein is CASSLTGEQYF. Written as DNA, the CDR3 is TGTGCCAGCAGCTTGACAGGCGAGCAGTACTTC.

J is TRBJ2-7 and V is TRBV29-1, with D unresolved. V lost 4 bases to trimming and J lost 2 bases, with 9 bases between them. Germline CDR1 SQVTM, CDR2 ANQGSEA. The length of the CDR3 is 12 residues. This chain's CDR3 is CSVAVYAYEQYF. The DNA of the CDR3 is TGCAGCGTTGCGGTCTACGCCTACGAGCAGTACTTC.

CDR3 residues: CASSAQGALNTGELFF. The CDR3 DNA sequence: TGTGCCAGCAGCGCCCAGGGGGCATTAAACACCGGGGAGCTGTTTTTT. The gene calls are TRBV9 and TRBJ2-2, with 8 bases lining up with TRBD1. There are 16 residues in the CDR3. Germline-derived CDR1 and CDR2 are SGDLS and YYNGEE. Unmatched junction bases numbered 6, after V lost 3 bases and J lost 2 bases.

The V gene is TRBV28, the J gene TRBJ2-7; TRBD2 might be the D (5 bases). This CDR3 has 15 residues. Deletions cut 7 bases from V and 7 bases from J, with 23 bases between. Germline lookup yields CDR1 MDHEN and CDR2 SYDVKM. DNA for the CDR3: TGTGCCAGCACACAGCCAACCTTCGGGCGCGGGGAGCAGTACTTC. Translated, it gives CASTQPTFGRGEQYF.

This chain joins TRBV27 and TRBJ2-7; 7 nucleotides agree with TRBD2. CDR1 is MNHEY, CDR2 SMNVEV, per germline (reference sequence). This CDR3 has 14 residues. The V segment lost 7 bases and the J segment 4 bases; nucleotides outside the gene matches: 10. The CDR3 protein is CASMGGRGSYEQYF. The CDR3 bases are TGTGCCAGCATGGGCGGGAGAGGTTCGTACGAGCAGTACTTC.

This clone was seen once. CDR3 sequence reads: CASSLGSPGQDYF. The DNA for the CDR3 is TGTGCCAGCAGCTTAGGTTCCCCCGGACAGGATTATTTT. The chain uses TRBV11-2 and TRBJ1-3, with TRBD1 matching 7 bases. The CDR3 totals 13 residues. Germline trimming cut 1 base from V and 16 bases from J; bases unmatched to any gene: 10. Germline V lookup: CDR1 SGHAT, CDR2 FQNNGV. Using reference TRBV11-2 and TRBJ1-3 for the parts outside the CDR3, the full variable domain is EAGVAQSPRYKIIEKRQSVAFWCNPISGHATLYWYQQILGQGPKLLIQFQNNGVVDDSQLPKDRFSAERLKGVDSTLKIQPAKLEDSAVYLCASSLGSPGQDYFGEGSWLTVV.

V usage is TRBV27 and J usage is TRBJ1-1, with D perhaps matching TRBD1 (6 bases). Germline V gene sequence: CDR1 MNHEY, CDR2 SMNVEV (reference sequence). Trimming pared 3 bases from V and 7 bases from J, leaving 12 bases between. This CDR3 spans 13 amino acids. CDR3 nucleotide sequence: TGTGCCAGCAGTTTCGGGGGGCGCGGTGAAGCTTTCTTT. Translating it yields CASSFGGRGEAFF.

The chain is built from TRBV29-1 and TRBJ2-5; TRBD1 might be the D (6 bases). The CDR3 sequence is 16 residues long. Looked up from germline, CDR1 is SQVTM and CDR2 is ANQGSEA. Trimming took off 3 bases at V and 3 bases at J, with 20 bases between the two ends. The CDR3: CSVDSESGQPEETQYF. Written as DNA, the CDR3 is TGCAGCGTTGATAGTGAATCAGGACAGCCAGAAGAGACCCAGTACTTC. The whole variable domain, remainder taken from reference TRBV29-1 and TRBJ2-5, is SAVISQKPSRDICQRGTSLTIQCQVDSQVTMMFWYRQQPGQSLTLIATANQGSEATYESGFVIDKFPISRPNLTFSTLTVSNMSPEDSSIYLCSVDSESGQPEETQYFGPGTRLLVL.

The chain combines TRBV18 with TRBJ1-5; 7 bases are a match to TRBD1. Germline CDR1 is KGHSH and CDR2 is LQKENI. This CDR3 spans 17 amino acids. With V trimmed by 5 bases and J by 0 bases, 10 bases remained unmatched. The CDR3 loop is CASSMDRSRGSNQPQHF. The CDR3 nucleotides are TGTGCCAGCTCAATGGACAGGTCCCGAGGTAGCAATCAGCCCCAGCATTTT.

This chain links TRBV7-8 with TRBJ1-3; no clear D. The CDR3 has 11 residues. Trimming cost V 8 bases and J 1 base, with 3 bases left between them. Germline V lookup: CDR1 SGHVS, CDR2 FQNEAQ. CDR3 DNA: TGTGCCAGCGGGTCTGGAAACACCATATATTTT. Amino acid sequence: CASGSGNTIYF.

The chain has TRBV7-3 and TRBJ2-1, with 8 bases lining up with TRBD2. The J segment lost 2 bases and the V segment lost 4 bases, leaving 7 bases of the junction unmatched. This CDR3 region has 16 residues. CDR1 is SGHTA and CDR2 is FQGTGA in the germline V gene. The CDR3 DNA reads TGTGCCAGCAGCTCCGCAAGCGGGAGACCCTACAATGAGCAGTTCTTC. Translating it yields CASSSASGRPYNEQFF. Variable domain in full (rest from reference TRBV7-3 and TRBJ2-1): GAGVSQTPSNKVTEKGKYVELRCDPISGHTALYWYRQSLGQGPEFLIYFQGTGAADDSGLPNDRFFAVRPEGSVSTLKIQRTERGDSAVYLCASSSASGRPYNEQFFGPGTRLTVL.